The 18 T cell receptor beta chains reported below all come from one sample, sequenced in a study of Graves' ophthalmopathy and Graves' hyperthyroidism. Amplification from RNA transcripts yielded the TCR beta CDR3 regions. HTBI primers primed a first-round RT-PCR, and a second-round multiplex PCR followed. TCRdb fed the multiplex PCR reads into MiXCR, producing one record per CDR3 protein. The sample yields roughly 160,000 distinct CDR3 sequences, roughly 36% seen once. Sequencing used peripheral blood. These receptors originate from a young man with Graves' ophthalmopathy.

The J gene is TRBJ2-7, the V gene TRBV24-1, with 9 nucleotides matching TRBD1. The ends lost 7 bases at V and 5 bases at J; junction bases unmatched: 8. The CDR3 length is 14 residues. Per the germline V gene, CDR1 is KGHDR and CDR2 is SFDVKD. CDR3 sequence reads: CATSLGQGLDEQYF. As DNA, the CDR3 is TGTGCCACCAGCTTGGGACAGGGTCTCGACGAGCAGTACTTC.

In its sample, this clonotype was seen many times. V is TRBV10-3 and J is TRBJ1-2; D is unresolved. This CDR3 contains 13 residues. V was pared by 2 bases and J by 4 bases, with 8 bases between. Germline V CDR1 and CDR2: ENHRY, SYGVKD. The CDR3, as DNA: TGTGCCATCAGTGAGGACGGGATCTATGGCTACACCTTC. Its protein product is CAISEDGIYGYTF.

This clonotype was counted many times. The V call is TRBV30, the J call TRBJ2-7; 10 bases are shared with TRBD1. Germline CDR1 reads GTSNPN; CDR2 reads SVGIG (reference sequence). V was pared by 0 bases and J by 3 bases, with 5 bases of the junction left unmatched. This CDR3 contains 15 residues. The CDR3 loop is CAWSVGTGAGYEQYF. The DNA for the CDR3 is TGTGCCTGGAGTGTAGGGACAGGGGCGGGCTACGAGCAGTACTTC.

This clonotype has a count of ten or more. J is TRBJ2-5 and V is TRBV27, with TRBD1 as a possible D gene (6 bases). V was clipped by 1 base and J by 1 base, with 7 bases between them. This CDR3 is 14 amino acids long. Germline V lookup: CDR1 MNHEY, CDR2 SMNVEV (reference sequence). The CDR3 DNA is TGTGCCAGCAGTTTATTGGACAGCCAAGAGACCCAGTACTTC. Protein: CASSLLDSQETQYF.

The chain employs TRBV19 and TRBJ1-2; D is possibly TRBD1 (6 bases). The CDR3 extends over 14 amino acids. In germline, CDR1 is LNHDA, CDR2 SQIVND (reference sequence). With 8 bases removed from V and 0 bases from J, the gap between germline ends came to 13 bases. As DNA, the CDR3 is TGTGCCAGTGAAGGACAGACTGCTAACTATGGCTACACCTTC. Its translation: CASEGQTANYGYTF.

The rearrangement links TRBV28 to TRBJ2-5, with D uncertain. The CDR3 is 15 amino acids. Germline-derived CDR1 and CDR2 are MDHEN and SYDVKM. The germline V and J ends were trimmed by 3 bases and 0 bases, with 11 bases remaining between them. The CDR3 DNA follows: TGTGCCAGCAGTTTCCGCCGATTCCACCAAGAGACCCAGTACTTC. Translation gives CASSFRRFHQETQYF.

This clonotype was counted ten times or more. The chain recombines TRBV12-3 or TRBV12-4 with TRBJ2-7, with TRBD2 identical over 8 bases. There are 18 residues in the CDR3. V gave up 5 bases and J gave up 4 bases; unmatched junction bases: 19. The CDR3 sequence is CASSPGGDFPVMGYEQYF. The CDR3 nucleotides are TGTGCCAGCAGTCCGGGAGGGGACTTTCCAGTAATGGGTTACGAGCAGTACTTC.

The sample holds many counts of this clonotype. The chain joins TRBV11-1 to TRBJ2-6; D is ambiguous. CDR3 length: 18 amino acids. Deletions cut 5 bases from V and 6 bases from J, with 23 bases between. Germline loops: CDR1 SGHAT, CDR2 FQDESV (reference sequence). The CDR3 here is CASSPVVGDLWSANVLTF. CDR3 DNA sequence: TGTGCCAGCAGCCCCGTCGTCGGCGATCTCTGGTCGGCCAACGTCCTGACTTTC.

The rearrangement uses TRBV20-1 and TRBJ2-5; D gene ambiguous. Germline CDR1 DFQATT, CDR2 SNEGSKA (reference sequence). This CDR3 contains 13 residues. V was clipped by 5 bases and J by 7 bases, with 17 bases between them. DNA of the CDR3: TGCAGTGCTCTGGCGGTCTTTCGAGGGACCCAGTACTTC. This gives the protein CSALAVFRGTQYF.

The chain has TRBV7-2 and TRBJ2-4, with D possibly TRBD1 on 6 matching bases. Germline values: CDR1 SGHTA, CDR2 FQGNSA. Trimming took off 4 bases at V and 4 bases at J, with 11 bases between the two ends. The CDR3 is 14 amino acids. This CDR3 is CASSYGQPKNIQYF. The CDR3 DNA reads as TGTGCCAGCAGCTATGGACAGCCTAAAAACATTCAGTACTTC.

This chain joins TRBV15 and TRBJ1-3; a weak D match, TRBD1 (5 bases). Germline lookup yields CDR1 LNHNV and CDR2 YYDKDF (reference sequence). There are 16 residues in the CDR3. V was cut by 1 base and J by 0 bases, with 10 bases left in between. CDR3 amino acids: CATSRGQPGSGNTIYF. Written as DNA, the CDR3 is TGTGCCACCAGCAGAGGACAGCCTGGCTCTGGAAACACCATATATTTT.

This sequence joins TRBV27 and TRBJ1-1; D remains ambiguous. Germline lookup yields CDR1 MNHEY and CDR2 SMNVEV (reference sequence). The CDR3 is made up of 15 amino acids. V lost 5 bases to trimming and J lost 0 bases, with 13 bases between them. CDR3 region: CASSPIIDMNTEAFF. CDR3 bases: TGTGCCAGCAGTCCAATTATAGACATGAACACTGAAGCTTTCTTT.

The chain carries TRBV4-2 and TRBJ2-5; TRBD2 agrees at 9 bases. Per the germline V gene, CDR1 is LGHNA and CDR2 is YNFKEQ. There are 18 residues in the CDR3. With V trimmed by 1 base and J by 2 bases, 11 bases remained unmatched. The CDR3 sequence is CASSQVPTSGGSQETQYF. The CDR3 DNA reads TGTGCCAGCAGCCAAGTTCCGACTAGCGGAGGGAGTCAAGAGACCCAGTACTTC.

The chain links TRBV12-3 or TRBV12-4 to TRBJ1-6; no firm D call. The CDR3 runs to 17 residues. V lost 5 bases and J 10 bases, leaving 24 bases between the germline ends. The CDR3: CASSRQDWVPRRSPLHF. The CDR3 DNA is TGTGCCAGCAGTCGCCAAGATTGGGTCCCCAGGAGATCACCCCTCCACTTT.

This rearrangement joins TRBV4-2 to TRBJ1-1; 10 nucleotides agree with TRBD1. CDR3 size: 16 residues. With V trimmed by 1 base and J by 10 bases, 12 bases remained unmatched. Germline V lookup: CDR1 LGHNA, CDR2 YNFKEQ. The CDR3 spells CASSQGAVGTGVGAFF. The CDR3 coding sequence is TGTGCCAGCAGCCAAGGGGCGGTCGGGACAGGGGTAGGAGCTTTCTTT.

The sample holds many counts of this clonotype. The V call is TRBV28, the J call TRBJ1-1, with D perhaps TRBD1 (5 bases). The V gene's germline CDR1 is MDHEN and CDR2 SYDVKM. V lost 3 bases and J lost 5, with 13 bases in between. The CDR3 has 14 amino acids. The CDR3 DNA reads TGTGCCAGCAGTTTGTATAACAGGAGGACTGAAGCTTTCTTT. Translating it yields CASSLYNRRTEAFF.

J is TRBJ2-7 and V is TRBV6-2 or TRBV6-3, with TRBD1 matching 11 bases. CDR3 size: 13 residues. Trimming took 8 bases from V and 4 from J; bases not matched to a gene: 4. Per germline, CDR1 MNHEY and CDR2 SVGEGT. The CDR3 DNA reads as TGTGCCAGCTCGGACAGGGGGCGATACGAGCAGTACTTC. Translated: CASSDRGRYEQYF.

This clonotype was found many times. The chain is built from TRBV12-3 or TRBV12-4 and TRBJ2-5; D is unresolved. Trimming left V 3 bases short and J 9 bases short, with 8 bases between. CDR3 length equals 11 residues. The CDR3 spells CASSLGLPQYF. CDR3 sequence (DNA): TGTGCCAGCAGTTTGGGCTTACCCCAGTACTTC.